The T cell receptor (beta chain) described here comes from a study of healthy donors' naive CD4 and CD8 T cells. Overall study results and limits: Possible naive T cell homeostatic proliferation bias remained unaddressed.

A linear amplification protocol produced the TCR libraries from 500 ng of total RNA. One entry per CDR3 protein results from TCRdb running MiXCR on the reads. The top ten hold roughly 2.3% of the sample, which has some 190,000 distinct CDR3 sequences, about four fifths seen once. CDR1 is MNHEY and CDR2 is SVGEGT in the germline V gene. This CDR3 contains 15 residues. V was pared by 10 bases and J by 4 bases, with 19 bases between. Concerning this clonotype itself: Its antigen is as yet unknown.

Sorting defined naive CD4+ as CD4+CD8-CD45RO-CD45RA+ and naive CD8+ as CD8+CD4-CD45RA+CD27bright. The material sequenced was naive CD4+ and CD8+ T cells sorted from blood, pooled from several donors. The TCR comes from a pool of human donors in good health; the sample pools cells from several healthy donors. J is TRBJ2-2 and V is TRBV6-2 or TRBV6-3; possible D gene TRBD2, 7 bases. CDR3 bases: TGTGCCACTGGCCTTGTCGCGGGGGCCACCGGGGAGCTGTTTTTT. Its protein is CATGLVAGATGELFF.